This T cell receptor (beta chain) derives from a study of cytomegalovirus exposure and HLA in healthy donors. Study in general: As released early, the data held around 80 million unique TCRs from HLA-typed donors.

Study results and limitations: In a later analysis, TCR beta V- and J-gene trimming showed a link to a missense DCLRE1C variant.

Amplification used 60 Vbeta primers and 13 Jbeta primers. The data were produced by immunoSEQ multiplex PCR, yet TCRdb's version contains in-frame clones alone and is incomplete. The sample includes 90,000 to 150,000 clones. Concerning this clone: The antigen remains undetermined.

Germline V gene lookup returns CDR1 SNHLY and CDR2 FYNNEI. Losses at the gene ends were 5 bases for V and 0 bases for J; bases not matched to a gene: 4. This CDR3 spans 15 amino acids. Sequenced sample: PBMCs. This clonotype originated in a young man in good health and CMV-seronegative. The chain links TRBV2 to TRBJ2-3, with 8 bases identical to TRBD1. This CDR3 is CASSPRTGSTDTQYF. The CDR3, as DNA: TGTGCCAGCAGTCCTCGGACAGGGAGCACAGATACGCAGTATTTT.